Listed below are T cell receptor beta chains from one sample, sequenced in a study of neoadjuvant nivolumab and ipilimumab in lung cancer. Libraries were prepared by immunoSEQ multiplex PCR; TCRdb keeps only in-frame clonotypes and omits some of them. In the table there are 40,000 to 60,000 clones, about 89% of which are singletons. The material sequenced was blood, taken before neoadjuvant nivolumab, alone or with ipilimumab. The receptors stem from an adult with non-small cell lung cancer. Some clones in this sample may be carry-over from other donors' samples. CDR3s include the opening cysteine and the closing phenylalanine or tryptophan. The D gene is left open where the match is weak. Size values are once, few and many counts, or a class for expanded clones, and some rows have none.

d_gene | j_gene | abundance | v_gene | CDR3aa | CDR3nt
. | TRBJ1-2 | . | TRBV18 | CASSPPAARYGYTF | TGTGCCAGCTCACCACCGGCCGCTCGGTATGGCTACACCTTC
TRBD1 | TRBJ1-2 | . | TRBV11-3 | CASSWGQGASDYGYTF | TGTGCCAGCAGCTGGGGACAGGGGGCATCAGACTATGGCTACACCTTC
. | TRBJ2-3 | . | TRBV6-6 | CASSYSWLAPLDTQYF | TGTGCCAGCAGTTACTCGTGGCTAGCGCCTTTAGATACGCAGTATTTT
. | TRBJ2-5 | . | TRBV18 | CASSPRSKGQETQYF | TGTGCCAGCTCACCACGTAGTAAAGGACAAGAGACCCAGTACTTC
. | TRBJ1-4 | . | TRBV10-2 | CASMEEPGGKLFF | TGCGCCAGCATGGAGGAGCCAGGAGGAAAACTGTTTTTT
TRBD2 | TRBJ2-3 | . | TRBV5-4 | CAGTSGRAGDTQYF | TGTGCCGGGACTAGCGGGAGGGCTGGAGATACGCAGTATTTT
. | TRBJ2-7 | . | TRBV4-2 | CASSQDVGSSYEQYF | TGTGCCAGCAGCCAAGATGTGGGTAGCTCCTACGAGCAGTACTTC
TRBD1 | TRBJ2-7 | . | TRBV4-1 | CASSRTVDRGGSYEQYF | TGCGCCAGCAGCCGGACCGTCGACAGGGGAGGTTCCTACGAGCAGTACTTC
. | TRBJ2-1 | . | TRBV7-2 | CASSLGLLSRFGNEQFF | TGTGCCAGCAGCTTAGGTTTGCTGTCACGGTTTGGAAATGAGCAGTTCTTC
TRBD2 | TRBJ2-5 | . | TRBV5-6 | CASSLGAHSGSSQETQYF | TGTGCCAGCAGCTTGGGGGCACATAGCGGGAGCTCCCAAGAGACCCAGTACTTC
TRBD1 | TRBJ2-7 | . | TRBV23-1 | CASSQSGQGPSYEQYF | TGCGCCAGCAGTCAATCCGGACAGGGACCTTCCTACGAGCAGTACTTC
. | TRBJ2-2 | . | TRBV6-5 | CASSFRGGELFF | TGTGCCAGCAGTTTTCGTGGGGGGGAGCTGTTTTTT
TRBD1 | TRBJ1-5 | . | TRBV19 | CASSIQGGAGNQPQHF | TGTGCCAGTAGTATCCAGGGGGGGGCTGGCAATCAGCCCCAGCATTTT
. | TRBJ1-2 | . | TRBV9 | CASSPHRQAHGYTF | TGTGCCAGCAGCCCCCACCGACAGGCTCATGGCTACACCTTC
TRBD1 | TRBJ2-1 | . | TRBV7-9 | CASSFPYRGLDEQFF | TGTGCCAGCAGCTTCCCGTACAGGGGGCTTGATGAGCAGTTCTTC
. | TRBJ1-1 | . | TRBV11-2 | CASSRGGIEAFF | TGTGCCAGCAGCCGAGGGGGGATTGAAGCTTTCTTT
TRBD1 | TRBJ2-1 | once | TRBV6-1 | CASSVQGTGEQFF | TGTGCCAGCAGTGTCCAGGGGACAGGTGAGCAGTTCTTC
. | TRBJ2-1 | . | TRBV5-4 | CASSLPGRNYNEQFF | TGTGCCAGCAGCTTACCGGGACGCAACTACAATGAGCAGTTCTTC
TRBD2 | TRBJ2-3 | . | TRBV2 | CASRLAGGAQYF | TGTGCCAGCAGATTAGCGGGAGGGGCGCAGTATTTT
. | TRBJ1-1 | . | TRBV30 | CAWSRGTKGAFF | TGTGCCTGGAGTAGGGGAACCAAGGGAGCTTTCTTT
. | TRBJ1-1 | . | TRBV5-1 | CASSLEQGPEAFF | TGCGCCAGCAGCTTGGAACAGGGCCCTGAAGCTTTCTTT
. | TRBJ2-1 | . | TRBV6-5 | CASSPTGTYYNEQFF | TGTGCCAGCAGTCCGACCGGGACTTATTACAATGAGCAGTTCTTC
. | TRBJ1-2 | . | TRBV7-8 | CASSPLQTRGYTF | TGTGCCAGCAGCCCCCTTCAAACCCGGGGCTACACCTTC
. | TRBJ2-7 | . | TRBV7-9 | CASSSRAGIESSEQYF | TGTGCCAGCAGCTCGCGGGCGGGGATCGAAAGTAGCGAGCAGTACTTC
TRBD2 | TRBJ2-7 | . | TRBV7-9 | CASSLTDGGRARNYEQYF | TGTGCCAGCAGCTTAACGGATGGCGGGAGGGCCCGAAACTACGAGCAGTACTTC
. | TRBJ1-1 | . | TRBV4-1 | CASSQEPLRGDTEAFF | TGCGCCAGCAGCCAAGAGCCTCTGAGGGGGGACACTGAAGCTTTCTTT
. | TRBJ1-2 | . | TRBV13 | CASSLAPYGYTF | TGTGCCAGCAGCTTGGCCCCCTATGGCTACACCTTC
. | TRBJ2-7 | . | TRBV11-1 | CASSPNPLRDEQYF | TGTGCCAGCAGCCCCAATCCCCTTCGGGACGAGCAGTACTTC
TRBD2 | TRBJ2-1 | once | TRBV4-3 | CASSQASITSGLYNEQFF | TGCGCCAGCAGCCAGGCATCGATCACTAGCGGGCTCTACAATGAGCAGTTCTTC
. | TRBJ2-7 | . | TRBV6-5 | CASRPALSGYEQYF | TGTGCCAGCAGGCCGGCGCTAAGCGGCTACGAGCAGTACTTC
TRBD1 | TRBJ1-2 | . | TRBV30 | CAWSTGTGIHGYTF | TGTGCCTGGAGTACCGGGACAGGAATCCATGGCTACACCTTC
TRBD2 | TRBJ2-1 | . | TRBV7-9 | CASSSGLARNEQFF | TGTGCCAGCAGCTCGGGACTAGCGAGGAATGAGCAGTTCTTC
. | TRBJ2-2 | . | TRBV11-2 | CASSPPRQSSGELFF | TGTGCCAGCAGCCCCCCCCGGCAGTCCTCCGGGGAGCTGTTTTTT
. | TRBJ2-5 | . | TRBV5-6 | CASSLPAGREYQETQYF | TGTGCCAGCAGCTTACCTGCTGGACGCGAGTACCAAGAGACCCAGTACTTC
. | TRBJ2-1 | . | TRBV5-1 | CASSLRYEQFF | TGCGCCAGCAGCTTGCGGTATGAGCAGTTCTTC
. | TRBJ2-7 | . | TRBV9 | CASSASDRGSSYEQYF | TGTGCCAGCAGCGCCTCCGATAGGGGGAGCTCCTACGAGCAGTACTTC
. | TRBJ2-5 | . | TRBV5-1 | CASSWGFQETQYF | TGCGCCAGCAGCTGGGGGTTCCAAGAGACCCAGTACTTC
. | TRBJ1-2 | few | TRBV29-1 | CSVTTSDGYTF | TGCAGCGTTACCACAAGCGACGGCTACACCTTC
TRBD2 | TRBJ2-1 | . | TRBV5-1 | CASSLGGGMNEQFF | TGCGCCAGCAGCCTCGGGGGGGGGATGAATGAGCAGTTCTTC
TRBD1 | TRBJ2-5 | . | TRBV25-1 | CASSLGTGKQETQYF | TGTGCCAGCAGTCTAGGGACAGGGAAACAAGAGACCCAGTACTTC
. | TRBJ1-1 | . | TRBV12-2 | CASRTGQGRENTEAFF | TGTGCAAGTCGCACAGGACAGGGTAGGGAGAACACTGAAGCTTTCTTT
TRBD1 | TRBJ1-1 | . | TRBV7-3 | CASSLRGGTGELNTEAFF | TGTGCCAGCAGCCTCCGGGGAGGGACAGGGGAATTGAACACTGAAGCTTTCTTT
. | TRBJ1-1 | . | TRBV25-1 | CASSEAGGQNTEAFF | TGTGCCAGCAGTGAAGCTGGGGGACAGAACACTGAAGCTTTCTTT
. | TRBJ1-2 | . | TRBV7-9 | CASSLGLNNYGYTF | TGTGCCAGCAGCTTAGGCCTGAATAACTATGGCTACACCTTC